This is a list of T cell receptor beta chains from one sample in a study of T-cell reconstitution after alpha-beta-depleted transplantation in children. TCRdb recomputed calls from the PCR reads with MiXCR, one row per CDR3 protein. The table records fewer than 550,000 distinct CDR3 sequences, about 10% of them present only once. This specimen consisted of PBMCs, mostly from graft donor cells, obtained 180 days after TCRalphabeta/CD19-depleted stem cell transplant. The receptors were sampled from a female patient aged 2 to 10 who had a stem cell transplant for aplastic anemia, so the T cells may come from the graft donor. Both conserved end residues are part of each CDR3. D genes are given only for firm matches. Rows may omit the clone size; those that give it use once, few, many or a size class.

clone_size	d_call	v_call	j_call	cdr3_length	cdr3_aa	cdr3_nt
once	-	TRBV5-1	TRBJ1-2	13	CASRTLGGHGYTF	TGCGCCAGCAGGACCCTGGGGGGTCATGGCTACACCTTC
few	TRBD2	TRBV6-1	TRBJ2-2	16	CASSEGLAASTGELFF	TGTGCCAGCAGTGAGGGACTAGCGGCGAGCACCGGGGAGCTGTTTTTT
-	TRBD1	TRBV7-9	TRBJ1-2	15	CASSLTRDRLYGYTF	TGTGCCAGCAGCTTAACCCGGGACAGGCTCTATGGCTACACCTTC
many	TRBD1	TRBV5-1	TRBJ1-3	16	CASSLGRGLSGNTIYF	TGCGCCAGCAGCTTGGGTAGGGGGCTCTCTGGAAACACCATATATTTT
-	TRBD1	TRBV20-1	TRBJ2-1	15	CSALSPGQGYNEQFF	TGCAGTGCTCTAAGCCCGGGACAGGGCTACAATGAGCAGTTCTTC
few	TRBD1	TRBV14	TRBJ2-1	15	CASSRRTGGYNEQFF	TGTGCCAGCAGCCGTCGGACAGGAGGCTACAATGAGCAGTTCTTC
many	TRBD2	TRBV28	TRBJ2-3	14	CASGSGGGTDTQYF	TGTGCCAGCGGTAGCGGGGGGGGCACAGATACGCAGTATTTT
few	-	TRBV9	TRBJ2-2	16	CASSVAFKVNTGELFF	TGTGCCAGCAGCGTAGCTTTTAAAGTGAACACCGGGGAGCTGTTTTTT
many	-	TRBV21-1	TRBJ2-2	18	CASSKGGLAGNNTGELFF	TGTGCCAGCAGCAAAGGGGGACTAGCGGGAAATAACACCGGGGAGCTGTTTTTT
-	-	TRBV3-1	TRBJ2-7	17	CASSQDPRAWGVYEQYF	TGTGCCAGCAGCCAAGACCCCCGGGCGTGGGGCGTCTACGAGCAGTACTTC
-	TRBD2	TRBV6-2/TRBV6-3	TRBJ2-1	20	CASSYPSAGTSGRGYNEQFF	TGTGCCAGCAGTTACCCTTCGGCCGGGACTAGCGGGAGAGGCTACAATGAGCAGTTCTTC
-	-	TRBV15	TRBJ1-1	16	CATSRERGLMNTEAFF	TGTGCCACCAGCAGAGAAAGGGGCCTTATGAACACTGAAGCTTTCTTT
-	TRBD1	TRBV9	TRBJ2-7	14	CASSARDRVDEQYF	TGTGCCAGCAGCGCCCGGGACAGGGTCGACGAGCAGTACTTC
many	TRBD2	TRBV11-3	TRBJ2-2	15	CASSRLAGSTGELFF	TGTGCCAGCAGTCGACTAGCGGGATCAACCGGGGAGCTGTTTTTT
-	TRBD2	TRBV4-3	TRBJ2-3	16	CASSRRGLGYRYTQYF	TGCGCCAGCAGCCGTCGGGGACTAGGGTATAGATATACGCAGTATTTT
few	-	TRBV3-1	TRBJ2-2	15	CASSQDHGNTGELFF	TGTGCCAGCAGCCAAGATCACGGAAACACCGGGGAGCTGTTTTTT
few	-	TRBV6-2/TRBV6-3	TRBJ2-4	15	CASSSLGRSKNIQYF	TGTGCCAGCAGCTCTTTAGGGAGGAGCAAAAACATTCAGTACTTC
few	TRBD1	TRBV12-3/TRBV12-4	TRBJ1-2	14	CASSRGQEAHGYTF	TGTGCCAGCAGTCGCGGACAGGAGGCCCATGGCTACACCTTC
-	-	TRBV18	TRBJ1-2	16	CASSAGTSKGDYGYTF	TGTGCCAGCTCTGCCGGGACAAGTAAGGGAGACTATGGCTACACCTTC
many	TRBD1	TRBV29-1	TRBJ1-2	12	CSVADRADGYTF	TGCAGCGTGGCAGACAGGGCGGATGGCTACACCTTC
few	TRBD2	TRBV7-9	TRBJ2-2	16	CASIPGGSWVAGELFF	TGTGCCAGCATCCCGGGGGGTTCGTGGGTCGCCGGGGAGCTGTTTTTT
many	-	TRBV5-1	TRBJ2-3	14	CASSQGLPTDTQYF	TGCGCCAGCAGCCAGGGACTTCCCACAGATACGCAGTATTTT
-	-	TRBV5-1	TRBJ2-7	14	CASSHGGGGYEQYF	TGCGCCAGCAGCCATGGCGGGGGCGGCTACGAGCAGTACTTC
few	TRBD2	TRBV12-3/TRBV12-4	TRBJ2-2	15	CASSLRGGGGGELFF	TGTGCCAGCAGTTTACGTGGGGGGGGTGGCGGGGAGCTGTTTTTT
-	-	TRBV20-1	TRBJ2-5	12	CSAKPGSETQCF	TGCAGTGCTAAGCCAGGGTCCGAGACCCAGTGCTTC
-	-	TRBV6-5	TRBJ2-7	18	CASSYSIVGRTISYEQYF	TGTGCCAGCAGTTACTCGATAGTGGGCCGTACAATCTCCTACGAGCAGTACTTC
few	-	TRBV7-9	TRBJ2-1	15	CASSRPRDRDNEQFF	TGTGCCAGCAGCCGTCCACGGGACCGGGACAATGAGCAGTTCTTC
-	-	TRBV12-3/TRBV12-4	TRBJ2-5	13	CASSLNRRETQYF	TGTGCCAGCAGTTTAAACAGAAGAGAGACCCAGTACTTC
-	TRBD2	TRBV4-3	TRBJ2-5	17	CASSQDIAGASQETQYF	TGCGCCAGCAGCCAAGATATAGCGGGAGCATCACAGGAGACCCAGTACTTC
-	TRBD2	TRBV9	TRBJ2-5	14	CASSETGLQETQYF	TGTGCCAGCAGCGAAACGGGACTACAAGAGACCCAGTACTTC
-	TRBD1	TRBV3-1	TRBJ1-6	16	CASSLLSGQTNSPLHF	TGTGCCAGCAGCCTCCTATCGGGACAGACTAATTCACCCCTCCACTTT
many	-	TRBV10-3	TRBJ1-1	13	CAISGQASTEAFF	TGTGCCATCAGTGGACAGGCCTCCACTGAAGCTTTCTTT
few	-	TRBV12-3/TRBV12-4	TRBJ2-7	13	CASRRSETHEQYF	TGTGCCAGCAGACGCTCGGAAACCCACGAGCAGTACTTC
few	-	TRBV15	TRBJ2-1	15	CATSSLGERYNEQFF	TGTGCCACCAGCAGTCTGGGGGAGCGCTACAATGAGCAGTTCTTC